Listed below are T cell receptor beta chains from one sample, sequenced in a study of blood T cell repertoires in COVID-19. The table came from immunoSEQ multiplex PCR; TCRdb's copy has only in-frame clones and leaves some out. The sample includes 250,000 to 300,000 clones, around 80% seen only once; the top ten take 4% to 5%. The sample taken for sequencing was peripheral blood. These receptors all come from a man in his 60s with acute or convalescent COVID-19. CDR3s include the opening cysteine and the closing phenylalanine or tryptophan. D genes are given only for firm matches.

J: TRBJ2-3
V: TRBV6-1
D: .
CDR3: CASSEATGTDTQYF

J: TRBJ1-5
V: TRBV7-9
D: TRBD1
CDR3: CASSSQGAPEPQHF

J: TRBJ2-1
V: TRBV24-1
D: .
CDR3: CATSDFSGGNVHEQFF

J: TRBJ2-2
V: TRBV27
D: .
CDR3: CASSPFGGANTGELFF

J: TRBJ2-2
V: TRBV3-1/TRBV3-2
D: .
CDR3: CASSQGTFGELFF

J: TRBJ2-7
V: TRBV9
D: TRBD2
CDR3: CASSGGGYEQYF

J: TRBJ1-6
V: TRBV28
D: TRBD1
CDR3: CASSSKDRAPYNSPLHF

J: TRBJ2-3
V: TRBV10-3
D: .
CDR3: CAIPSGHHTDTQYF

J: TRBJ2-2
V: TRBV7-6
D: .
CDR3: CASSFPPRGRGGVPGELFF

J: TRBJ2-5
V: TRBV2
D: .
CDR3: CASRKTTLGQETQYF

J: TRBJ1-6
V: TRBV13
D: .
CDR3: CASSLDQGSPLHF

J: TRBJ1-5
V: TRBV29-1
D: .
CDR3: CSVGSGLNQPQHF

J: TRBJ1-5
V: TRBV3-1/TRBV3-2
D: TRBD1
CDR3: CASSQELGTGYDQPQHF

J: TRBJ2-2
V: TRBV7-9
D: TRBD2
CDR3: CASSTSSGGDTGELFF

J: TRBJ2-3
V: TRBV4-2
D: .
CDR3: CASSQDFLSTDTQYF

J: TRBJ2-7
V: TRBV7-9
D: .
CDR3: CASSFSPYHEQYF

J: TRBJ2-1
V: TRBV12-5
D: TRBD1
CDR3: CASGPDRVNSDIRNEQFF

J: TRBJ2-3
V: TRBV6-2/TRBV6-3
D: TRBD2
CDR3: CASSYPRTSGSTDTQYF

J: TRBJ1-1
V: TRBV7-8
D: .
CDR3: CASSFTTGPVSTEAFF

J: TRBJ2-2
V: TRBV9
D: .
CDR3: CASSVGPQGLAPGELFF

J: TRBJ1-2
V: TRBV20-1
D: .
CDR3: CSASSSGTAGRYTF

J: TRBJ1-5
V: TRBV4-1
D: .
CDR3: CASSHRTDYSNQPQHF

J: TRBJ1-4
V: TRBV15
D: .
CDR3: CATSRNVRGANEKLFF

J: TRBJ1-4
V: TRBV5-4
D: TRBD1
CDR3: CASSPGQGHEKLFF

J: TRBJ2-5
V: TRBV3-1/TRBV3-2
D: .
CDR3: CASSLQGRETQYF

J: TRBJ2-3
V: TRBV6-5
D: TRBD2
CDR3: CASSSWTSGSTDTQYF

J: TRBJ2-5
V: TRBV4-3
D: .
CDR3: CASSPSLAVQETQYF

J: TRBJ1-1
V: TRBV29-1
D: .
CDR3: CSVEEGEGGTEAFF

J: TRBJ2-6
V: TRBV7-6
D: .
CDR3: CASAPLGRGSGANVLTF

J: TRBJ1-4
V: TRBV6-5
D: TRBD1
CDR3: CASGDRGTTNEKLFF

J: TRBJ2-1
V: TRBV3-1/TRBV3-2
D: TRBD2
CDR3: CASSPERLAGGSRQFF

J: TRBJ1-2
V: TRBV29-1
D: .
CDR3: CSVEGLEVYTF

J: TRBJ1-1
V: TRBV6-2/TRBV6-3
D: .
CDR3: CASSYSLEGTEAFF